These 9 T cell receptor beta chains came from one sample sequenced in a study of shared T cell receptors in the human thymus. Profiled with immunoSEQ multiplex PCR; TCRdb holds only in-frame clones, not every one. The sample records some 700,000 clones, around nine tenths being singletons. These data were likewise used in another study, on human thymus T cells.

Sequencing was carried out using thymocytes. The origin of the receptors is a boy less than two years old with a congenital heart defect.

This clone has just one count. The chain joins TRBV6-5 to TRBJ1-3; 9 bases line up with TRBD1. This CDR3 spans 15 amino acids. With V trimmed by 7 bases and J by 1 base, 5 bases remained unmatched. Germline values: CDR1 MNHEY, CDR2 SVGAGI. CDR3 amino acids: CASTRQGGSGNTIYF. For the CDR3, the DNA is TGTGCCAGCACCAGACAGGGGGGATCTGGAAACACCATATATTTT.

The chain carries TRBV5-5 and TRBJ2-1, with 9 nucleotides matching TRBD1. This CDR3 contains 14 residues. Trimming took 3 bases from V and 10 from J; bases not matched to a gene: 8. Germline V gene sequence: CDR1 SGHKS, CDR2 YYEKEE (reference sequence). The CDR3 region is CASSWGQGLWEQFF. CDR3 coding DNA: TGTGCCAGCAGCTGGGGACAGGGATTATGGGAGCAGTTCTTC.

The rearrangement joins TRBV2 to TRBJ2-5, with 11 bases fitting TRBD2. The CDR3 has 15 residues. Trimming at V came to 3 bases and at J to 2 bases, leaving 2 bases not matched to a gene. Germline loops: CDR1 SNHLY, CDR2 FYNNEI. For the CDR3, the DNA is TGTGCCAGCAGTGAGTCTAGCGGGGGGCAAGAGACCCAGTACTTC. As protein: CASSESSGGQETQYF.

The chain recombines TRBV4-1 with TRBJ2-1, with TRBD2 matching 8 bases. The CDR3 runs 20 residues. J lost 9 bases, V lost 4 bases, and 26 bases had no gene match. Per the germline V gene, CDR1 is MGHRA and CDR2 is YSYEKL. For the CDR3, the DNA is TGCGCCAGCAGCCTACATCGGGACAACTTAGCGGGACCCGGTGCGGGTGAGCAGTTCTTC. Translation gives CASSLHRDNLAGPGAGEQFF.

The chain uses TRBV7-3 and TRBJ2-7; 8 positions match TRBD1. After removal of 6 bases from V and 2 bases from J, the junction contained 21 bases not matched to a gene. The germline V gene encodes CDR1 SGHTA and CDR2 FQGTGA. The CDR3 runs 19 residues. The CDR3 sequence: CASRTAGTGHTLTPYEQYF. The CDR3, as DNA: TGTGCCAGCAGGACGGCCGGGACAGGCCATACCCTAACCCCCTACGAGCAGTACTTC.

The rearrangement joins TRBV10-3 to TRBJ1-4, with 7 bases matching TRBD1. V gave up 6 bases and J gave up 5 bases; unmatched junction bases: 9. CDR3 length: 15 amino acids. Germline CDR1 reads ENHRY; CDR2 reads SYGVKD. In DNA, the CDR3 is TGTGCCATCAGGGGGACAGAAGAACCAAATGAAAAACTGTTTTTT. Its translation is CAIRGTEEPNEKLFF.

The chain couples TRBV19 to TRBJ2-6, with TRBD2 matching 7 bases. CDR1 and CDR2 (germline): LNHDA, SQIVND (reference sequence). The CDR3 extends over 14 amino acids. Trimming at V came to 8 bases and at J to 1 base, leaving 2 bases not matched to a gene. DNA for the CDR3: TGTGCCAGTGTCGGGGGGTCTGGGGCCAACGTCCTGACTTTC. Encoded protein: CASVGGSGANVLTF.

The chain couples TRBV7-9 to TRBJ2-4; D unclear. The CDR3 is 16 residues long. Germline loops: CDR1 SEHNR, CDR2 FQNEAQ (reference sequence). V lost 4 bases, J lost 0 bases, and 13 bases lay in between. CDR3 loop: CASSSRLLLAKNIQYF. The CDR3, as DNA: TGTGCCAGCAGCTCCCGACTGTTACTAGCCAAAAACATTCAGTACTTC.

This sequence joins TRBV7-9 and TRBJ1-3; the D is unclear. CDR1 and CDR2 (germline): SEHNR, FQNEAQ (reference sequence). CDR3 length: 16 amino acids. V lost 3 bases and J 4 bases, leaving 16 bases between the germline ends. The chain's CDR3 is CASSFSREPFGNTIYF. Here the CDR3 DNA reads TGTGCCAGCAGCTTCAGCCGGGAGCCCTTCGGAAACACCATATATTTT.